This T cell receptor (beta chain) originates from a study of cytomegalovirus exposure and HLA in healthy donors (TCRdb year 2017). At the level of the whole study: According to an earlier analysis of 587 of the donors, 150 million to 200 million T cells yielded some 110 million unique TCR beta sequences and approximately 300 Gb of sequence data. Rather than drawing on any new phenotypic data, the later analysis identified candidate immune exposures from TCR beta sequences and the way those sequences occurred across donors. An early release that covered roughly 600 HLA-typed donors contained approximately 300 gigabases of sequencing data and some 87 million unique TCR sequences. On average, 235,054 unique TCR beta nucleotide sequences were sequenced per donor among about 400 genotyped donors of the cohort, with roughly 18% of those sequences being non-productive. High-throughput TCR immunosequencing, statistical association of individual TCRs with disease status, and machine learning were combined to predict cytomegalovirus infection status. A later genetic analysis took genome-wide SNP genotypes for about three fifths of the 666 donors and used that subset as a discovery cohort. In an earlier analysis of 550 to 700 of the donors, high-throughput TCR beta sequencing was used to judge whether each TCR beta V gene segment behaved as functional or pseudogenic. In addition to the first cohort of 666 subjects, a separate validation cohort of 120 different subjects was used. In a later analysis, previously published TCR beta repertoires from hundreds of donors were re-analyzed and high-resolution HLA genotyping was added so that TCR occurrence patterns could be studied. All discovery cohort repertoires had been generated using a single sequencing platform. Class I and class II HLA loci were covered by the typing at four-digit resolution. The study aimed to test whether signatures of past pathogen exposure could be identified by cataloging public T cell receptors. The study profiled the T cell repertoires of 666 subjects by immunosequencing and related them to cytomegalovirus serostatus. Of the 398 genotyped donors, more than 75% were placed in the genetic ancestry cluster associated with self-reported Caucasian donors. Donor age, sex, ethnicity and CMV serostatus were collected together with the repertoire data. A few DR-DQ haplotypes were treated as single units for association and clustering because of strong linkage in the cohort. The number of donors typed differed by locus, with about 629-640 for A, B, C, DRB1 and DQB1, roughly 520 for DQA1, approximately 580 for DPA1, and 400 to 490 for DPB1. Results the study describes overall, beyond this receptor: The study listed around 160 TCR beta chains as associated with cytomegalovirus. In a later genetic analysis, fewer N-insertions in productive TCRs were reported among donors in an Asian-associated ancestry cluster than the approximately 710-donor mean. A later analysis associated about 17,000 TCR beta sequences with specific HLA alleles at a false discovery rate of 0.05. For the cohort, immune exposure information was limited to CMV serostatus. According to a later analysis, parvovirus B19, influenza, CMV and Epstein-Barr virus appeared linked to several top co-occurrence clusters. Only TCR beta chains were sequenced in this cohort, and the absence of alpha or paired-chain data limited detectable features. While some public TCRs were present in many individuals, most TCR sequences turned up only very rarely across donors. According to the authors, the approach could potentially be generalized to other disease states and immunological phenotypes. A cluster of highly shared sequence variants was judged likely to represent a technical artifact of the sequencing pipeline. A later analysis found that most CMV-associated TCR beta chains appeared HLA-restricted, with HLA associations seemingly driven largely by CMV exposure. Approximately 18 rarely observed V segments, including chromosome 9 orphons, were excluded from the earlier analysis of approximately 600 of the donors because counts were too low. The classifier was reported to diagnose cytomegalovirus status with high specificity and sensitivity in both the original and validation cohorts. Linkage disequilibrium might explain the correlated functional status among segregating V segments, but an unknown experimental factor could not be excluded. When HLA alleles, especially DR and DQ, strongly co-occurred, attributing TCR associations to individual alleles was difficult. Because HLA typing was missing for some donors at each locus, association tests included only the typed subset. A further reported finding was that TCR beta sequences accurately predicted the HLA-A and HLA-B alleles for most subjects in the first cohort. In a later analysis, TCR association rates were found to vary across HLA loci, with the most associated TCRs seen for DRB1 alleles and the fewest for HLA-C alleles. In an earlier analysis of 500 to 650 of the donors, most TCR beta V segments appeared in productive rearrangements about 87% or about 30% of the time, broadly matching IMGT annotations. In a later analysis, HLA-associated TCR beta chains showed more clonal expansion and lower generation probabilities than non-associated chains that were equally common. The 87-base-pair reads could not distinguish some IMGT-functional V segments, including TRBV6-2 and TRBV6-3, so those segments were excluded. Sequencing depth was assumed to be roughly uniform across donors in the presence/absence analyses, though that assumption may not hold. V-gene and J-gene trimming of TCR beta chains was associated with a missense DCLRE1C variant in a later genetic analysis, and the association was replicated in an independent cohort. In vitro tests confirmed that a few of the cytomegalovirus-associated TCR beta chains recognize cytomegalovirus antigens.

In total, 500 to 700 healthy bone marrow donors made up the cohort. Cohort members were all nominally healthy when sampled, although unrecorded immune exposures were likely present. The donor was CMV seronegative and was included in the group of several hundred seronegative cohort members. A peripheral blood sample was provided by each donor, and peripheral blood mononuclear cells were used for TCR beta sequencing. The Qiagen DNeasy Blood Extraction Kit was used to extract genomic DNA from the blood cell samples. For this clone: No cognate antigen has been identified for it. No quality values exist for individual bases; no much larger clone is one base distant.

Library creation used the immunoSEQ multiplex PCR assay. The multiplex PCR relied on a mix of 60 forward primers for TCR Vbeta segments and 13 reverse primers for TCR Jbeta segments. Amplification of the CDR3 region of rearranged TCR beta genes was performed with a multiplex PCR assay on genomic DNA. Amplified TCR beta libraries were sequenced as 87-base-pair reads on the Illumina HiSeq System. Per the original workflow: In a later analysis, roughly 80 million unique TCR beta chains were counted across the 500 to 850 repertoires, and roughly 11 million of these chains were shared by at least two donors. Raw reads were error-corrected and collapsed into unique sequences by a nearest-neighbor algorithm in which closely related sequences were merged to remove PCR and sequencing errors. CDR3 sequences were aligned to IMGT reference sequences to assign V, D and J gene segments. Each retained sequence needed at least a six-nucleotide match to both a V gene segment and a J gene segment. A rearrangement was called productive if the CDR3 had no stop codons and remained in frame with V and J, and every other rearrangement was called non-productive. CDR3 was defined by IMGT convention, running from the second conserved V-encoded cysteine to the conserved J-encoded phenylalanine. In an earlier analysis of 587 of the donors, sequences lacking an unambiguous match to a single V gene segment were excluded. An earlier analysis of 587 of the donors called V segments functional above 56.7% productive rearrangements and segregating when the between-donor standard deviation exceeded 5%. To diagnose cytomegalovirus status from the catalog of TCR beta chain sequences, a statistical classification framework was built. V and J gene assignment, in a later analysis, came from comparing TCR nucleotide sequences with IMGT/GENE-DB human TR gene sequences. A later analysis assigned CDR3 sequences and most-parsimonious VDJ recombination scenarios with the TCRdist pipeline. In a later analysis, each TCR beta chain was defined by its CDR3 amino acid sequence together with its V-gene family, and reads without a unique V-gene family were excluded. To address suspected cross-contamination and a sequencing artifact, a later analysis removed 550 to 750 highly shared, low-generation-probability nucleotide sequences. In a later analysis, a clonal expansion index for each public chain was calculated from normalized within-repertoire ranks of inferred template counts. A later analysis computed generation probabilities with a VDJ recombination model fitted to out-of-frame rearrangements, and checked the results against IGoR. In a later analysis, hypergeometric tests were used to score TCR-TCR, TCR-HLA and TCR-CMV co-occurrence, with a repertoire-size bias correction applied to TCR pairs. A later analysis estimated false discovery rates by permuting HLA or CMV assignments 20 times. In a later analysis, co-occurring TCRs were grouped using DBSCAN, and TCRdist sequence similarity was added for clustering within HLA-allele-positive subsets. Repertoires with fewer than 30,000 or more than 120,000 public chains were left out of co-occurrence clustering, as were a handful of repertoires with anomalous nucleotide sharing. Held by TCRdb, this immuneACCESS table contains in-frame sequences only and omits some clones. Under half of the omission traces to an unresolved V gene where checked; the cause of the rest is unknown. The D gene and trimming were derived from the DNA, and the V and J assignments and clone size from that table. The sample table records more than 80,000 clones; less than 80% of these occur just once. Roughly 3.7% of the sample is in the top ten clones.

V is cut by 5 bases and J by 0 bases, and the space between the germline ends is 7 bases. From the cysteine through the phenylalanine, the CDR3 covers 13 amino acids. Of the read, only the CDR3 DNA is kept; its 39 bases are in frame from base 1. In the germline V gene (reference sequence), CDR1 corresponds to SEHNR and CDR2 to FQNEAQ. The sequenced material came from PBMCs. This clonotype originated in a man in his sixties in good health and CMV-seronegative. The V gene is TRBV7-9 and the J gene is TRBJ1-1, with no confidently assigned D gene. Here is the DNA: TGTGCCAGCAGCCAACAAGTGAACACTGAAGCTTTCTTT. Its protein is CASSQQVNTEAFF.